This T cell receptor beta chain was found in a study of T cell clonality in common variable immunodeficiency. The repertoire was sequenced with immunoSEQ multiplex PCR; TCRdb's copy has only in-frame clones and lacks some. This sample comprises over 11,000 clones, none seen once only. Findings and limits, study-wide: In common variable immunodeficiency, TCR beta chains reportedly carried fewer deletions and N-nucleotide insertions.

Unmatched junction bases numbered 7, after V lost 3 bases and J lost 1 base. The CDR3 extends over 18 amino acids. CDR1 LNHDA and CDR2 SQIVND come from the germline V gene (reference sequence). A remark on this clone: Its cognate antigen is unknown. The read ends 3 residues before the CDR3 terminus; that terminus is restored from the germline J gene.

Input material: peripheral blood mononuclear cells. This clonotype originated in a human donor with common variable immunodeficiency. The V and J genes are TRBV19 and TRBJ2-3, with 13 positions matching TRBD2. The DNA read from the CDR3 is TGTGCCAGTAGTATCGGACTAGCGGGGGTCGTCCGCACAGATACG. Translated, it gives CASSIGLAGVVRTDT. The full-length CDR3 reads as CASSIGLAGVVRTDTQYF.